What follows are 32 T cell receptor beta chains derived from one specimen sequenced in a study of blood T cell repertoires in COVID-19. The table came from immunoSEQ multiplex PCR; TCRdb's copy has only in-frame clones and leaves some out. The repertoire holds approximately 150,000 clones, with about 90% as singletons. The sequencing input was PBMCs or T cells enriched from blood (not recorded which). These receptors came from a middle-aged woman who had been exposed to COVID-19.

This clone occurred a few times. V gene TRBV28 combines with J gene TRBJ1-1; D is ambiguous. Germline CDR1 MDHEN, CDR2 SYDVKM. CDR3 length equals 12 residues. Trimming removed 9 bases at V and 1 base at J, with 9 bases between. The CDR3 DNA sequence: TGTGCCAGTGCGGAGAAGAACACTGAAGCTTTCTTT. The encoded protein is CASAEKNTEAFF.

The gene calls are TRBV4-1 and TRBJ2-2; TRBD1 might be the D (6 bases). Germline V lookup: CDR1 MGHRA, CDR2 YSYEKL. The V end was cut by 0 bases, the J end by 7 bases, with 21 bases between. The CDR3 contains 18 residues. The DNA of the CDR3 is TGCGCCAGCAGCCAAGATCTATTTACCCCCAGGGGAAACGGGGAGCTGTTTTTT. Protein sequence: CASSQDLFTPRGNGELFF.

The chain links TRBV11-3 to TRBJ1-1; unclear D gene. Trimming pared 1 base from V and 5 bases from J, leaving 8 bases between. The CDR3 is 13 residues long. Looked up from germline, CDR1 is SGHNT and CDR2 is YENEEA. CDR3: CASSLGGRTEAFF. The CDR3 coding sequence is TGTGCCAGCAGCTTAGGAGGGAGAACTGAAGCTTTCTTT. Filled out from reference TRBV11-3 and TRBJ1-1, the complete variable domain reads EAGVVQSPRYKIIEKKQPVAFWCNPISGHNTLYWYLQNLGQGPELLIRYENEEAVDDSQLPKDRFSAERLKGVDSTLKIQPAELGDSAVYLCASSLGGRTEAFFGQGTRLTVV.

The rearrangement joins TRBV13 to TRBJ2-1, with TRBD2 identical over 13 bases. The CDR3 has 16 residues. Germline trimming cut 5 bases from V and 7 bases from J; bases unmatched to any gene: 8. Germline CDR1 PRHDT, CDR2 FYEKMQ (reference sequence). For the CDR3, the DNA is TGTGCCAGCAGCCTAAGACTAGCGGGGGGCCTTAATGAGCAGTTCTTC. Translating it yields CASSLRLAGGLNEQFF.

The rearrangement uses TRBV5-1 and TRBJ1-2, with D possibly matching TRBD1 (6 bases). This CDR3 has 14 amino acids. Trimming shortened V by 3 bases and J by 3 bases, and 12 bases separated the two germline ends. Germline assignment: CDR1 SGHRS and CDR2 YFSETQ. CDR3 sequence reads: CASSSDRPYYGYTF. DNA of the CDR3: TGCGCCAGCAGCTCCGACAGGCCGTACTATGGCTACACCTTC.

CDR3 DNA: TGTGCCATCAGTAGGGGACAGGAAAATTCACCCCTCCACTTT. It is translated as CAISRGQENSPLHF. V and J are TRBV10-3 and TRBJ1-6; TRBD1 matches 8 bases. V dropped 5 bases and J dropped 7; count of bases not matched to a gene: 4. The CDR3 has 14 residues. CDR1 and CDR2 (germline): ENHRY, SYGVKD.

This clone was seen a few times. The CDR3 sequence is CASSAGGWGYTF. Here the CDR3 DNA reads TGTGCCAGCAGTGCTGGGGGCTGGGGCTACACCTTC. The V gene is TRBV2, the J gene TRBJ1-2; D is perhaps TRBD1 (6 bases). The CDR3 is made up of 12 amino acids. The ends were cut back, 4 bases at V and 8 bases at J, with 11 bases in the middle. Per the germline V gene, CDR1 is SNHLY and CDR2 is FYNNEI.

The chain has TRBV27 and TRBJ2-3; TRBD1 aligns across 10 bases. V lost 4 bases and J lost 3; bases outside the gene matches: 7. The CDR3 covers 16 residues. Germline CDR1 MNHEY, CDR2 SMNVEV (reference sequence). The CDR3 coding sequence is TGTGCCAGCAGTTCTAACCGGGACAGGGGAACAGATACGCAGTATTTT. This encodes CASSSNRDRGTDTQYF.

CDR3 sequence: CASSEQWGGMTNGYTF. For the CDR3, the DNA is TGTGCCAGCAGTGAACAGTGGGGGGGTATGACCAATGGCTACACCTTC. This sequence joins TRBV2 and TRBJ1-2; D perhaps matches TRBD1 (5 bases). This CDR3 has 16 amino acids. V was pared by 2 bases and J by 6 bases, with 19 bases between. In germline, CDR1 is SNHLY, CDR2 FYNNEI.

The chain couples TRBV7-9 to TRBJ1-3; 8 bases are shared with TRBD1. The CDR3 contains 16 residues. The germline gives CDR1 SEHNR, CDR2 FQNEAQ (reference sequence). The J segment lost 2 bases and the V segment lost 4 bases, leaving 7 bases of the junction unmatched. The CDR3 DNA reads as TGTGCCAGCAGCTCCCGACAGGGGTCCGCTGGAAACACCATATATTTT. Its translation: CASSSRQGSAGNTIYF.

This clone occurred once. The rearrangement links TRBV4-1 to TRBJ2-1; TRBD2 might be the D (5 bases). Germline CDR1 reads MGHRA; CDR2 reads YSYEKL. The CDR3 extends over 17 amino acids. The V gene lost 0 bases and the J gene lost 5 bases, with 17 bases spanning the gap. The DNA for the CDR3 is TGCGCCAGCAGCCAAGATGCGGCTAGCCCTGGAGACAATGAGCAGTTCTTC. Translated: CASSQDAASPGDNEQFF.

J is TRBJ1-6 and V is TRBV9, with 9 bases lining up with TRBD1. CDR3 size: 14 residues. Germline V gene sequence: CDR1 SGDLS, CDR2 YYNGEE. V lost 6 bases, J lost 9 bases, and 7 bases stayed unmatched. This chain's CDR3 is CASNSQGASSPLHF. As DNA, the CDR3 is TGTGCCAGCAATTCACAGGGGGCAAGTTCACCCCTCCACTTT.

V usage is TRBV27 and J usage is TRBJ2-7; 9 nucleotides agree with TRBD1. Losses at the gene ends were 6 bases for V and 4 bases for J; bases not matched to a gene: 7. Germline-derived CDR1 and CDR2 are MNHEY and SMNVEV (reference sequence). CDR3 length equals 14 residues. The CDR3 spells CASSNTGGMYEQYF. The CDR3 nucleotides are TGTGCCAGCAGCAACACAGGGGGCATGTACGAGCAGTACTTC.

The V gene is TRBV5-4, the J gene TRBJ2-1; D not resolved. The CDR3 runs 15 residues. Germline lookup yields CDR1 SGHNT and CDR2 YYREEE (reference sequence). Trimming shortened V by 0 bases and J by 0 bases, and 7 bases separated the two germline ends. Here the CDR3 reads CASSLGTNSYNEQFF. The DNA for the CDR3 is TGTGCCAGCAGCTTGGGAACTAACTCCTACAATGAGCAGTTCTTC. Using reference TRBV5-4 and TRBJ2-1 for the parts outside the CDR3, the full variable domain is ETGVTQSPTHLIKTRGQQVTLRCSSQSGHNTVSWYQQALGQGPQFIFQYYREEENGRGNFPPRFSGLQFPNYSSELNVNALELDDSALYLCASSLGTNSYNEQFFGPGTRLTVL.

This clone was counted once. The rearrangement links TRBV6-1 to TRBJ1-2, with 8 bases that match TRBD1. Per the germline V gene, CDR1 is MNHNS and CDR2 is SASEGT. Losses at the gene ends were 3 bases for V and 8 bases for J; bases not matched to a gene: 8. This CDR3 has 14 amino acids. The CDR3 nucleotides are TGTGCCAGCAGTGACCCAGGGGGCCGGTACGGCTACACCTTC. Amino acids: CASSDPGGRYGYTF.

As for this clone: The identical CDR3 is also encoded by other nucleotide sequences in the sample. The chain recombines TRBV19 with TRBJ2-7; TRBD1 might be the D (6 bases). This CDR3 region has 13 residues. CDR1 LNHDA and CDR2 SQIVND come from the germline V gene (reference sequence). The ends were cut back, 6 bases at V and 2 bases at J, with 11 bases in the middle. CDR3 DNA: TGTGCCAGTAGCAACGGACAGACCTACGAGCAGTACTTC. This encodes CASSNGQTYEQYF.

This chain joins TRBV19 and TRBJ2-2, with TRBD1 as a possible D gene (6 bases). The V end was cut by 7 bases, the J end by 3 bases, with 15 bases between. This CDR3 is 15 amino acids long. CDR1 is LNHDA and CDR2 is SQIVND in the germline V gene (reference sequence). CDR3 protein: CASKSNREYTGELFF. The DNA for the CDR3 is TGTGCCAGTAAGAGCAACAGGGAGTACACCGGGGAGCTGTTTTTT.

The chain employs TRBV19 and TRBJ1-2; D perhaps matches TRBD1 (5 bases). The germline V gene has CDR1 LNHDA and CDR2 SQIVND (reference sequence). The CDR3 has 13 amino acids. Trimming removed 3 bases at V and 4 bases at J, with 9 bases between. CDR3: CASSMGLLYGYTF. CDR3 in DNA: TGTGCCAGTAGTATGGGACTACTCTATGGCTACACCTTC.

The chain has TRBV9 and TRBJ2-1, with 12 bases fitting TRBD1. Per the germline V gene, CDR1 is SGDLS and CDR2 is YYNGEE. The V segment lost 3 bases and the J segment 0 bases; nucleotides outside the gene matches: 10. CDR3 length equals 19 residues. The DNA for the CDR3 is TGTGCCAGCAGCGGAGGGGGGACAGGGGGCGTGAGCTCCTACAATGAGCAGTTCTTC. It encodes CASSGGGTGGVSSYNEQFF. The full variable domain, in which reference TRBV9 and TRBJ2-1 provide the parts outside the CDR3, is DSGVTQTPKHLITATGQRVTLRCSPRSGDLSVYWYQQSLDQGLQFLIQYYNGEERAKGNILERFSAQQFPDLHSELNLSSLELGDSALYFCASSGGGTGGVSSYNEQFFGPGTRLTVL.

The chain is built from TRBV10-3 and TRBJ1-4; D might be TRBD1 (5 bases). The V end was cut by 10 bases, the J end by 8 bases, with 14 bases between. This CDR3 is 12 amino acids long. Germline CDR1 is ENHRY and CDR2 is SYGVKD. The CDR3 protein is CATQGEEEKLFF. For the CDR3, the DNA is TGTGCCACCCAAGGGGAGGAGGAAAAACTGTTTTTT.

The V call is TRBV6-2 or TRBV6-3, the J call TRBJ2-1; the match to TRBD1 covers 7 bases. The J segment lost 3 bases and the V segment lost 5 bases, leaving 10 bases of the junction unmatched. Germline values: CDR1 MNHEY, CDR2 SVGEGT. There are 16 residues in the CDR3. As DNA, the CDR3 is TGTGCCAGCAGTCACGCTAGGGGGCGAGGCTACAATGAGCAGTTCTTC. The encoded protein is CASSHARGRGYNEQFF.

The chain has TRBV11-2 and TRBJ1-1; 10 positions agree with TRBD1. Germline V gene sequence: CDR1 SGHAT, CDR2 FQNNGV. The CDR3 is 14 residues long. Trimming cost V 5 bases and J 4 bases; bases outside gene matches: 4. CDR3 DNA sequence: TGTGCCAGCAGCCGGGACAGGGGTGGCACTGAAGCTTTCTTT. Encoded protein: CASSRDRGGTEAFF.

This clone was detected only a few times. V gene TRBV5-1 combines with J gene TRBJ2-5; 8 nucleotides align to TRBD2. The V gene end was trimmed by 3 bases and the J gene end by 5 bases; junction bases not matched to a gene: 6. CDR3 size: 14 residues. Germline V CDR1 and CDR2: SGHRS, YFSETQ. CDR3 in amino acids: CASSSSGGSETQYF. The DNA of the CDR3 is TGCGCCAGCAGCTCCTCGGGAGGGAGCGAGACCCAGTACTTC.

The V gene is TRBV7-9, the J gene TRBJ1-1, with 11 bases aligning to TRBD1. Unmatched junction bases numbered 10, after V lost 6 bases and J lost 7 bases. The CDR3 totals 15 residues. Germline assignment: CDR1 SEHNR and CDR2 FQNEAQ (reference sequence). This CDR3 is CASSHTGTGGYEAFF. As DNA, the CDR3 is TGTGCCAGCAGTCATACCGGGACAGGGGGGTATGAAGCTTTCTTT. Based on the CDR3 plus reference TRBV7-9 and TRBJ1-1, the full variable domain is DTGVSQNPRHKITKRGQNVTFRCDPISEHNRLYWYRQTLGQGPEFLTYFQNEAQLEKSRLLSDRFSAERPKGSFSTLEIQRTEQGDSAMYLCASSHTGTGGYEAFFGQGTRLTVV.

V usage is TRBV6-5 and J usage is TRBJ2-1; maybe TRBD2 (6 bases). Germline loops: CDR1 MNHEY, CDR2 SVGAGI. The CDR3 spans 11 residues. Trimming removed 8 bases at V and 8 bases at J, with 10 bases between. The CDR3 loop is CASWRGDEQFF. The DNA for the CDR3 is TGTGCCAGCTGGCGGGGCGATGAGCAGTTCTTC.

V gene TRBV29-1 combines with J gene TRBJ1-2, with TRBD1 identical over 7 bases. The V gene end was trimmed by 8 bases and the J gene end by 4 bases; junction bases not matched to a gene: 7. CDR3 length: 12 amino acids. The germline CDR1 and CDR2 sequences are SQVTM and ANQGSEA. CDR3 nucleotides: TGCAGCACCCCGACAGGGATCTATGGCTACACCTTC. Translating it yields CSTPTGIYGYTF. The full variable domain, with the rest looked up from reference TRBV29-1 and TRBJ1-2, is SAVISQKPSRDICQRGTSLTIQCQVDSQVTMMFWYRQQPGQSLTLIATANQGSEATYESGFVIDKFPISRPNLTFSTLTVSNMSPEDSSIYLCSTPTGIYGYTFGSGTRLTVV.

This chain links TRBV4-1 with TRBJ1-2; 7 bases fit TRBD1. This CDR3 has 14 amino acids. Germline CDR1 is MGHRA and CDR2 is YSYEKL. J was trimmed by 6 bases and V by 7 bases; bases with no gene match: 11. The CDR3 DNA sequence: TGCGCCAGCAAAATGGCGTCCGGGACAGATGGCTACACCTTC. Its protein is CASKMASGTDGYTF.

This sequence joins TRBV14 and TRBJ2-3, with D perhaps TRBD2 (6 bases). V lost 3 bases to trimming and J lost 0 bases, with 10 bases between them. The germline CDR1 and CDR2 sequences are SGHDN and FVKESK. CDR3 length equals 15 residues. As DNA, the CDR3 is TGTGCCAGCAGCCAGATAGCGGCTAGCACAGATACGCAGTATTTT. Protein sequence: CASSQIAASTDTQYF.

The chain carries TRBV7-8 and TRBJ1-1; 12 bases line up with TRBD1. From germline, CDR1 is SGHVS and CDR2 FQNEAQ. V lost 0 bases and J lost 8; bases outside the gene matches: 7. The CDR3 is 16 amino acids. This chain's CDR3 is CASSLATSGTGGEAFF. The CDR3 region has the DNA TGTGCCAGCAGCTTAGCAACATCCGGGACAGGGGGCGAAGCTTTCTTT.

This chain links TRBV6-2 or TRBV6-3 with TRBJ2-3, with 11 nucleotides matching TRBD2. Germline CDR1 MNHEY, CDR2 SVGEGT. The CDR3 is 15 amino acids. The V segment lost 5 bases and the J segment 12 bases; nucleotides outside the gene matches: 13. CDR3 sequence reads: CASSPRLAGGPGQYF. CDR3 bases: TGTGCCAGCAGTCCCCGGTTAGCGGGAGGGCCGGGTCAGTATTTT.

CDR3 nucleotide sequence: TGCGCCAGCAGCCAAGATGGGCTAGCGGGGGACAATGAGCAGTTCTTC. This codes for CASSQDGLAGDNEQFF. This chain links TRBV4-1 with TRBJ2-1; TRBD2 agrees at 10 bases. V was clipped by 0 bases and J by 5 bases; unmatched bases: 4. CDR1 is MGHRA and CDR2 is YSYEKL in the germline V gene. The CDR3 extends over 16 amino acids.

V gene TRBV25-1 combines with J gene TRBJ1-2; 10 nucleotides align to TRBD1. From germline, CDR1 is MGHDK and CDR2 SYGVNS. Trimming took 6 bases from V and 8 from J; bases not matched to a gene: 6. CDR3 length: 13 amino acids. The CDR3 sequence: CASSRDRGWGYTF. CDR3 in DNA: TGTGCCAGCAGCCGGGACAGGGGTTGGGGCTACACCTTC.